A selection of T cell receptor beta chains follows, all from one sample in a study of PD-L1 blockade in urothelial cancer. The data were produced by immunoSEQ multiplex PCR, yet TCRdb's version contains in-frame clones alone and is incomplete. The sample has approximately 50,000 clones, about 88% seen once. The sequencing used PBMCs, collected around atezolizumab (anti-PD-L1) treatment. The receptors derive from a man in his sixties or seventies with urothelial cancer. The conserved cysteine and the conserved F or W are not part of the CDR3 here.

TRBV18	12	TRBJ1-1	ASSPFGSSTEAF
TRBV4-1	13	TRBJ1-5	ASSPYDRANQPQH
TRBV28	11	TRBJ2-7	ASLGYGDYEQY
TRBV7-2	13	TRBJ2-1	ASSLGPGTYNEQF
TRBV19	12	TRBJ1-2	ASSIWQPEGGYT
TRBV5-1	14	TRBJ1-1	ASRPGTGGVKSEAF
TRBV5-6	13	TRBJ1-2	ASSLVGPRGYGYT
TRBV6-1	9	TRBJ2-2	ASGASGELF
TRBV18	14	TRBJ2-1	ASSPSLAGKYNEQF
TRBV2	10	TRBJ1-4	ASNSSPGKLF
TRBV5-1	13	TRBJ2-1	ASSLVVAGGNEQF
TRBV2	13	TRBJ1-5	ASSERSGGGQPQH
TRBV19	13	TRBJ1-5	ASSIARGQNQPQH
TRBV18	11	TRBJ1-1	ASSETRDTEAF
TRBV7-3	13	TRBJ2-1	ASSYLGGSYNEQF
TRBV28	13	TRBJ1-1	ASKPSSPNSNEAF
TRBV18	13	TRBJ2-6	ASSPGPGGANVLT
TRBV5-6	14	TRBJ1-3	ASSLVGGSSGNTIY
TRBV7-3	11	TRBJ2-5	ASSRSGQETQY
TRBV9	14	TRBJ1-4	ASSVTSGLTNEKLF
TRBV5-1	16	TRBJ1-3	ASSLNGQGSFSGNTIY
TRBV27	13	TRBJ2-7	ASRRTSGTGGEQY
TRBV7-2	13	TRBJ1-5	ASSLGQGSNQPQH
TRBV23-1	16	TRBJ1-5	ASSQSNFKGQLGQPQH
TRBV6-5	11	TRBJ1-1	ASYDTSNTEAF
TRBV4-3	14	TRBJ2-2	ASSLLVAGNTGELF
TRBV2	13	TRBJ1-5	ASSEVSPSNQPQH